This TCR beta chain was recorded in a study of cytomegalovirus exposure and HLA in healthy donors. Vbeta (60) and Jbeta (13) primers were used in the PCR. Measured with immunoSEQ multiplex PCR; TCRdb has only the in-frame clones, and not every one. The table lists 90,000 to 110,000 clones, approximately 83% of them singletons. V was clipped by 5 bases and J by 0 bases; unmatched bases: 5. Germline-derived CDR1 and CDR2 are SGHDN and FVKESK. The CDR3 is 15 amino acids. This TCR came from a man aged 18-30 years in good health and CMV-seronegative. Sequencing used PBMCs. V and J are TRBV14 and TRBJ1-2; 8 bases are shared with TRBD1. The CDR3 protein is CASSARQGTNYGYTF. For the CDR3, the DNA is TGTGCCAGCAGCGCACGACAGGGGACTAACTATGGCTACACCTTC.